This TCR beta chain comes out of a study of blood T cell repertoires in COVID-19. Study background: PBMCs, B-cell-depleted T cells, or T cells provided the cDNA or gDNA that made up the material.

Per the authors' pipeline: Reference gene primer amplification in the assay estimated nucleated cell counts. Sequencing used immunoSEQ multiplex PCR; TCRdb keeps in-frame clones, though not all of them. The V and J calls and clone size are taken from that table; D and trimming were inferred from the DNA. The sample lists tens of thousands of clones; roughly 89% were seen once. The sample taken for sequencing was peripheral blood. The source of this sequence is a man older than 75 with acute or convalescent COVID-19.

The CDR3 DNA sequence: TGTGCCAGCAGCCAGAGTTTCATGAACACTGAAGCTTTCTTT. Protein product: CASSQSFMNTEAFF. The chain links TRBV3-1 (or the pseudogene TRBV3-2) to TRBJ1-1; D uncertain. Looked up from germline, CDR1 is LGHDT and CDR2 is YNNKEL (reference sequence). The CDR3 has 14 residues. With 3 bases removed from V and 0 bases from J, the gap between germline ends came to 8 bases.